Listed below are T cell receptor beta chains from one sample, sequenced in a study of siplizumab effects on memory and regulatory T cells. Only in-frame clones appear in the TCRdb table, and some are missing; sequencing was by immunoSEQ multiplex PCR. The data show roughly 93,000 clones, roughly 94% seen once. The sequencing input was non-Treg CD4+ T cells sorted from blood. The source is a human donor in good health. Both conserved end residues are part of each CDR3. A D gene is named only where the DNA matches it firmly. Not all rows give a size; the values are once, few, many and, for expanded clones, a class.

J gene: TRBJ1-3
clone size: -
V gene: TRBV7-9
D gene: -
CDR3 length: 17
CDR3 DNA: TGTGCCAGCAGCGTAGGTGGGGCCACCTCCTCTGGAAACACCATATATTTT
CDR3 protein: CASSVGGATSSGNTIYF

J gene: TRBJ2-7
clone size: -
V gene: TRBV7-6
D gene: -
CDR3 length: 20
CDR3 DNA: TGTGCCAGCAGCTTAGTAGGGGTAGGGGGACATTTACGTAGGAAATACGAGCAGTACTTC
CDR3 protein: CASSLVGVGGHLRRKYEQYF

J gene: TRBJ2-7
clone size: once
V gene: TRBV23-1
D gene: TRBD1
CDR3 length: 17
CDR3 DNA: TGCGCCAGCAGTCATGACGGACAGGCCATTCGCATAGGGGAGCAGTACTTC
CDR3 protein: CASSHDGQAIRIGEQYF

J gene: TRBJ2-1
clone size: -
V gene: TRBV25-1
D gene: -
CDR3 length: 14
CDR3 DNA: TGTGCCAGCAGTGTCCCGGCCCGGGGAAGGGGACAGTTCTTC
CDR3 protein: CASSVPARGRGQFF

J gene: TRBJ2-5
clone size: -
V gene: TRBV21-1
D gene: -
CDR3 length: 14
CDR3 DNA: TGTGCCAGCAGCAAAGGCGGGGGAGGTGAGACCCAGTACTTC
CDR3 protein: CASSKGGGGETQYF

J gene: TRBJ2-3
clone size: -
V gene: TRBV30
D gene: TRBD2
CDR3 length: 17
CDR3 DNA: TGTGCCTGGAGTGTAGGGGCTAGCGGGAGTCGGGCAGATACGCAGTATTTT
CDR3 protein: CAWSVGASGSRADTQYF

J gene: TRBJ2-2
clone size: -
V gene: TRBV29-1
D gene: -
CDR3 length: 14
CDR3 DNA: TGCAGCGGGGGTGGGGGCTTGGGCACCGGGGAGCTGTTTTTT
CDR3 protein: CSGGGGLGTGELFF

J gene: TRBJ2-2
clone size: -
V gene: TRBV6-4
D gene: -
CDR3 length: 18
CDR3 DNA: TGTGCCAGCAGTGACTCGAGTTTGGCAGGCTTTAACACCGGGGAGCTGTTTTTT
CDR3 protein: CASSDSSLAGFNTGELFF

J gene: TRBJ2-3
clone size: -
V gene: TRBV19
D gene: TRBD1
CDR3 length: 15
CDR3 DNA: TGTGCCAGTAGCGGACGGACAGGGGGCGCGGGTACGCAGTATTTT
CDR3 protein: CASSGRTGGAGTQYF

J gene: TRBJ1-4
clone size: -
V gene: TRBV11-2
D gene: -
CDR3 length: 18
CDR3 DNA: TGTGCCAGCAGCTATCAGAGGGGGGGGATCGCAACTAATGAAAAACTGTTTTTT
CDR3 protein: CASSYQRGGIATNEKLFF

J gene: TRBJ2-5
clone size: few
V gene: TRBV6-5
D gene: -
CDR3 length: 14
CDR3 DNA: TGTGCCAGCACCCCAGGGCTACCTCAAGAGACCCAGTACTTC
CDR3 protein: CASTPGLPQETQYF

J gene: TRBJ2-7
clone size: -
V gene: TRBV14
D gene: TRBD1
CDR3 length: 16
CDR3 DNA: TGTGCCAGCAGCCAAGTTGTAACAGGGGCTACATACGAGCAGTACTTC
CDR3 protein: CASSQVVTGATYEQYF

J gene: TRBJ1-1
clone size: -
V gene: TRBV20-1
D gene: -
CDR3 length: 11
CDR3 DNA: TGCAGTGCTGAAACGCGGGGTGAAGCTTTCTTT
CDR3 protein: CSAETRGEAFF

J gene: TRBJ1-4
clone size: -
V gene: TRBV18
D gene: -
CDR3 length: 14
CDR3 DNA: TGTGCCAGCTCACCATCATCCAGTTCTGAAAAACTGTTTTTT
CDR3 protein: CASSPSSSSEKLFF

J gene: TRBJ2-2
clone size: -
V gene: TRBV28
D gene: -
CDR3 length: 17
CDR3 DNA: TGTGCCAGCAGTTTAGTTTGGAGCGGGCAAAACACCGGGGAGCTGTTTTTT
CDR3 protein: CASSLVWSGQNTGELFF

J gene: TRBJ1-3
clone size: -
V gene: TRBV6-5
D gene: -
CDR3 length: 15
CDR3 DNA: TGTGCCAGCAGTCGAGCCACAGGGTTAGGAAACACCATATATTTT
CDR3 protein: CASSRATGLGNTIYF

J gene: TRBJ1-6
clone size: -
V gene: TRBV5-1
D gene: TRBD1
CDR3 length: 17
CDR3 DNA: TGCGCCAGCAGCTTGGTGCGAAGGGACAGGGGGGATTCACCCCTCCACTTT
CDR3 protein: CASSLVRRDRGDSPLHF

J gene: TRBJ1-3
clone size: once
V gene: TRBV28
D gene: -
CDR3 length: 14
CDR3 DNA: TGTGCCAGCGACACACGCGTCTCTGGAAACACCATATATTTT
CDR3 protein: CASDTRVSGNTIYF

J gene: TRBJ1-1
clone size: once
V gene: TRBV18
D gene: TRBD1
CDR3 length: 16
CDR3 DNA: TGTGCCAGCTCACCCAGCGAGGGGGCGGTTGACACTGAAGCTTTCTTT
CDR3 protein: CASSPSEGAVDTEAFF

J gene: TRBJ2-1
clone size: -
V gene: TRBV6-5
D gene: TRBD2
CDR3 length: 15
CDR3 DNA: TGTGCCAGCAGTCCTCTAGCGGGAGGGTCTCGTGAGCAGTTCTTC
CDR3 protein: CASSPLAGGSREQFF

J gene: TRBJ1-2
clone size: -
V gene: TRBV28
D gene: -
CDR3 length: 13
CDR3 DNA: TGTGCCAGCACCCCCCGGGGGGACTATGGCTACACCTTC
CDR3 protein: CASTPRGDYGYTF

J gene: TRBJ2-3
clone size: -
V gene: TRBV19
D gene: TRBD2
CDR3 length: 14
CDR3 DNA: TGTGCCAGTAACGGCGGGAGTACTTCAGATACGCAGTATTTT
CDR3 protein: CASNGGSTSDTQYF

J gene: TRBJ2-2
clone size: -
V gene: TRBV25-1
D gene: -
CDR3 length: 12
CDR3 DNA: TGTGCCAGCGGCGACGGAGGCGGGGAGCTGTTTTTT
CDR3 protein: CASGDGGGELFF

J gene: TRBJ2-1
clone size: -
V gene: TRBV7-3
D gene: -
CDR3 length: 15
CDR3 DNA: TGTGCCAGCAGCTTAACCAGTCTGGGTGGAGATGAGCAGTTCTTC
CDR3 protein: CASSLTSLGGDEQFF

J gene: TRBJ2-3
clone size: -
V gene: TRBV18
D gene: -
CDR3 length: 17
CDR3 DNA: TGTGCCAGCTCACCACCGGGGGCGGGAGCTCGCACAGATACGCAGTATTTT
CDR3 protein: CASSPPGAGARTDTQYF

J gene: TRBJ1-5
clone size: -
V gene: TRBV18
D gene: -
CDR3 length: 12
CDR3 DNA: TGTGCCAGCTCAACTATAAATCAGCCCCAGCATTTT
CDR3 protein: CASSTINQPQHF

J gene: TRBJ2-7
clone size: -
V gene: TRBV6-1
D gene: -
CDR3 length: 12
CDR3 DNA: TGTGCCAGCACGACTCCTACCTACGAGCAGTACTTC
CDR3 protein: CASTTPTYEQYF

J gene: TRBJ2-5
clone size: -
V gene: TRBV2
D gene: -
CDR3 length: 12
CDR3 DNA: TGTGCCAGCAGACTTACAGGAGAGACCCAGTACTTC
CDR3 protein: CASRLTGETQYF

J gene: TRBJ1-5
clone size: -
V gene: TRBV15
D gene: -
CDR3 length: 16
CDR3 DNA: TGTGCCACCAGCAGAGGGAGAACGTTTAGCAATCAGCCCCAGCATTTT
CDR3 protein: CATSRGRTFSNQPQHF

J gene: TRBJ2-6
clone size: -
V gene: TRBV5-6
D gene: -
CDR3 length: 13
CDR3 DNA: TGTGCCAGCAGACTTACTGGGGCCAACGTCCTGACTTTC
CDR3 protein: CASRLTGANVLTF

J gene: TRBJ1-1
clone size: few
V gene: TRBV6-5
D gene: -
CDR3 length: 12
CDR3 DNA: TGTGCCACCGGTAACGGTTTTGGTGAAGCTTTCTTT
CDR3 protein: CATGNGFGEAFF

J gene: TRBJ2-3
clone size: once
V gene: TRBV9
D gene: TRBD2
CDR3 length: 16
CDR3 DNA: TGTGCCAGCAGCCCCCGGACTAGCGGGAGAGTTCATACGCAGTATTTT
CDR3 protein: CASSPRTSGRVHTQYF

J gene: TRBJ1-3
clone size: -
V gene: TRBV4-1
D gene: -
CDR3 length: 12
CDR3 DNA: TGCGCCAGCAGCCCTCAAGGAAACACCATATATTTT
CDR3 protein: CASSPQGNTIYF

J gene: TRBJ1-1
clone size: once
V gene: TRBV5-1
D gene: TRBD1
CDR3 length: 17
CDR3 DNA: TGCGCCAGCAGCCCGTATCGGACAGGGGCCGCGTACACTGAAGCTTTCTTT
CDR3 protein: CASSPYRTGAAYTEAFF

J gene: TRBJ1-2
clone size: once
V gene: TRBV5-4
D gene: -
CDR3 length: 13
CDR3 DNA: TGTGCCAGCAGCTTGGTCTCTGGGGGGGGATACACCTTC
CDR3 protein: CASSLVSGGGYTF

J gene: TRBJ1-5
clone size: -
V gene: TRBV19
D gene: -
CDR3 length: 17
CDR3 DNA: TGTGCCAGTAGTATAGGTCGTGCCAGGGGCGATTTGCAGCCCCAGCATTTT
CDR3 protein: CASSIGRARGDLQPQHF

J gene: TRBJ1-1
clone size: few
V gene: TRBV10-1
D gene: -
CDR3 length: 15
CDR3 DNA: TGCGCCAGCAGTGAGGATAACAGGGATAACACTGAAGCTTTCTTT
CDR3 protein: CASSEDNRDNTEAFF

J gene: TRBJ2-1
clone size: -
V gene: TRBV7-8
D gene: TRBD2
CDR3 length: 19
CDR3 DNA: TGTGCCAGCAGCCGGATGGGATACACCTCCCCAGCGGGACTGAATGAGCAGTTCTTC
CDR3 protein: CASSRMGYTSPAGLNEQFF